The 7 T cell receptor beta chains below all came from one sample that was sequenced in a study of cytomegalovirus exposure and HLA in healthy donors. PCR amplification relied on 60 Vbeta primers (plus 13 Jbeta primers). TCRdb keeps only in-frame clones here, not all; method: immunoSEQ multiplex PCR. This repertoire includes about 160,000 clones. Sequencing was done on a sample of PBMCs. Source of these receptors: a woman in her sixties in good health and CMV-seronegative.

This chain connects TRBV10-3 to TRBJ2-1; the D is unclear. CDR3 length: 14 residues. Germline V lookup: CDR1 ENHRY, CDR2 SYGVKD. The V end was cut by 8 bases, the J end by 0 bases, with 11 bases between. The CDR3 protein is CAIRPTFSYNEQFF. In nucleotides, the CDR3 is TGTGCCATCCGCCCAACATTCTCCTACAATGAGCAGTTCTTC.

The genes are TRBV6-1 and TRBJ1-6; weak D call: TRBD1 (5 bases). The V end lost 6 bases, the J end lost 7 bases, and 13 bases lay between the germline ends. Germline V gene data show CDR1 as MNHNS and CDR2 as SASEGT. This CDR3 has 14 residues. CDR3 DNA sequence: TGTGCCAGCAGATCCGGGACTAGAAATTCACCCCTCCACTTT. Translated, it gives CASRSGTRNSPLHF.

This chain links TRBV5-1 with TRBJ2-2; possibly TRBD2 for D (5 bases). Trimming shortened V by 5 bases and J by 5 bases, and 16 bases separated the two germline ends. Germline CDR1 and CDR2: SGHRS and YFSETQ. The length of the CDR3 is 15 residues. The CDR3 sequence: CASRGDPSGTGELFF. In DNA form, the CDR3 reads TGCGCCAGCAGGGGCGACCCCTCGGGGACCGGGGAGCTGTTTTTT.

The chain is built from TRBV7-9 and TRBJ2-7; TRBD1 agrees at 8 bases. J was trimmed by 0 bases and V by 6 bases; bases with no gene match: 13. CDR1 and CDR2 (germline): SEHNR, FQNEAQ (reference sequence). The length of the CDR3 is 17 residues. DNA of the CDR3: TGTGCCAGCAGACCAACTCGGACAGGGTCTCGCTCCTACGAGCAGTACTTC. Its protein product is CASRPTRTGSRSYEQYF.

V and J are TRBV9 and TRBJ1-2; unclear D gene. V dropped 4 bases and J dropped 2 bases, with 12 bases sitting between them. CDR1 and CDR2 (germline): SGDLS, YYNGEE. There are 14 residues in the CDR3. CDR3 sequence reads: CASSPRVQNYGYTF. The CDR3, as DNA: TGTGCCAGCAGCCCCCGGGTGCAGAACTATGGCTACACCTTC.

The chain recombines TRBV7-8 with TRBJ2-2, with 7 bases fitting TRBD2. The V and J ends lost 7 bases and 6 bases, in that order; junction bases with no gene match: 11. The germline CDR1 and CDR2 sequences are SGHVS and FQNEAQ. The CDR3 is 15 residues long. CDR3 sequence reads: CASTKSGAGPGELFF. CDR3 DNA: TGTGCCAGCACCAAATCTGGAGCGGGACCCGGGGAGCTGTTTTTT.

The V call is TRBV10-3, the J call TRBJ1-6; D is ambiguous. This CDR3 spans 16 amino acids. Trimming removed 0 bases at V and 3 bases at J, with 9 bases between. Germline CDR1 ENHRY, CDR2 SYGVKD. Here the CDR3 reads CAISESREIYNSPLHF. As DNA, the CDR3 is TGTGCCATCAGTGAGTCACGAGAGATCTATAATTCACCCCTCCACTTT.